One sample yielded the 3 T cell receptor beta chains listed below, sequenced in a study of cytomegalovirus exposure and HLA in healthy donors. Sequenced by immunoSEQ multiplex PCR; TCRdb stores in-frame clones only, minus some. The table records about 120,000 clones, approximately 89% of them present only once. The specimen sequenced was PBMCs. The source is a woman aged 18-29 years in good health and CMV-seronegative.

This chain joins TRBV27 and TRBJ2-1; 9 positions agree with TRBD1. Germline assignment: CDR1 MNHEY and CDR2 SMNVEV (reference sequence). The V and J ends lost 8 bases and 3 bases, in that order; junction bases with no gene match: 5. CDR3 length: 14 residues. DNA of the CDR3: TGTGCCAGCGGGACAGGGACTTACTACAATGAGCAGTTCTTC. It encodes CASGTGTYYNEQFF.

This chain joins TRBV11-1 and TRBJ2-5, with 12 positions matching TRBD1. Losses at the gene ends were 4 bases for V and 5 bases for J; bases not matched to a gene: 14. The CDR3 contains 18 residues. The germline gives CDR1 SGHAT, CDR2 FQDESV (reference sequence). The CDR3 protein is CASSYSSRGQGAGETQYF. The DNA for the CDR3 is TGTGCCAGCAGCTACTCCAGTAGGGGACAGGGGGCAGGGGAGACCCAGTACTTC. Filled out from reference TRBV11-1 and TRBJ2-5, the complete variable domain reads EAEVAQSPRYKITEKSQAVAFWCDPISGHATLYWYRQILGQGPELLVQFQDESVVDDSQLPKDRFSAERLKGVDSTLKIQPAELGDSAMYLCASSYSSRGQGAGETQYFGPGTRLLVL.

This clone was counted a single time. This sequence joins TRBV6-5 and TRBJ1-3; no firm D call. The length of the CDR3 is 12 residues. CDR1 and CDR2 (germline): MNHEY, SVGAGI. V dropped 6 bases and J dropped 1 base, with 4 bases sitting between them. In DNA, the CDR3 is TGTGCCAGCAGCGGGTCTGGAAACACCATATATTTT. This translates into CASSGSGNTIYF.